These 15 T cell receptor beta chains were all obtained from the same sample, sequenced in a study of blood T cell repertoires in COVID-19. This table comes from immunoSEQ multiplex PCR, and its TCRdb copy is limited to in-frame clones, with some not included. The sample carries 200,000 to 250,000 clones, around 82% recorded once. The sequencing sample was made of peripheral blood. The source of these receptors is a woman older than 75 with acute or convalescent COVID-19.

The chain carries TRBV13 and TRBJ1-2, with D possibly matching TRBD1 (6 bases). The CDR3 sequence is 16 residues long. CDR1 and CDR2 from the germline V gene are PRHDT and FYEKMQ (reference sequence). Trimming took 2 bases from V and 0 from J, leaving 13 bases between them. The CDR3 reads CASSLRGGHSNYGYTF. The CDR3 DNA reads as TGTGCCAGCAGCTTACGGGGGGGGCACTCTAACTATGGCTACACCTTC.

The rearrangement links TRBV4-1 to TRBJ1-4; 7 bases are a match to TRBD1. V shed 3 bases, J shed 3 bases, and the junction held 7 bases outside the gene matches. The CDR3 is 16 residues long. Germline-derived CDR1 and CDR2 are MGHRA and YSYEKL. CDR3 region: CASSQTPGTANEKLFF. The CDR3 region has the DNA TGCGCCAGCAGCCAGACCCCCGGGACAGCTAATGAAAAACTGTTTTTT.

A few counts support this clone. The chain uses TRBV3-1 (or the pseudogene TRBV3-2) and TRBJ1-1; the match to TRBD1 covers 9 bases. The germline CDR1 and CDR2 sequences are LGHDT and YNNKEL (reference sequence). With 6 bases clipped from V and 3 bases from J, the junction kept 5 bases outside the gene matches. The CDR3 extends over 14 amino acids. CDR3 in DNA: TGTGCCAGCAGACAGGGGGCTCGGGACACTGAAGCTTTCTTT. Its translation is CASRQGARDTEAFF.

In its sample, this clone was seen once. This chain connects TRBV14 to TRBJ2-1, with TRBD1 as a possible D gene (6 bases). Germline CDR1 SGHDN, CDR2 FVKESK. This CDR3 has 17 amino acids. V lost 3 bases and J lost 1, with 16 bases in between. The CDR3 protein is CASSQNRERRSYNEQFF. CDR3 sequence (DNA): TGTGCCAGCAGCCAGAACAGGGAGCGACGGTCCTACAATGAGCAGTTCTTC.

The chain recombines TRBV3-1 (or the pseudogene TRBV3-2) with TRBJ1-5; D remains ambiguous. The CDR3 spans 13 residues. Germline CDR1 reads LGHDT; CDR2 reads YNNKEL (reference sequence). Trimming left V 0 bases short and J 7 bases short, with 7 bases between. CDR3 sequence reads: CASSQDLSQPQHF. The CDR3 DNA is TGTGCCAGCAGCCAAGATTTATCCCAGCCCCAGCATTTT.

Comment on this clone: The DNA is left out, because the CDR3 cannot be placed on it with certainty; the CDR3 is given as TCRdb lists it. This chain joins TRBV19 and TRBJ1-2; the table calls TRBD1, which could not be checked here. The CDR3 adds up to 12 amino acids, both ends counted. Germline CDR1 reads LNHDA; CDR2 reads SQIVND (reference sequence). This CDR3 reads CASTSDRVGYTF.

Here the CDR3 DNA reads TGTGCCAGTAGTCCCGACAGACCTAACACTGAAGCTTTCTTT. It yields the protein CASSPDRPNTEAFF. V usage is TRBV19 and J usage is TRBJ1-1, with TRBD1 as a possible D gene (5 bases). Germline-derived CDR1 and CDR2 are LNHDA and SQIVND (reference sequence). This CDR3 comprises 14 residues. V was trimmed by 5 bases and J by 2 bases, leaving 12 bases between them. Supplemented by reference TRBV19 and TRBJ1-1, the full variable domain reads DGGITQSPKYLFRKEGQNVTLSCEQNLNHDAMYWYRQDPGQGLRLIYYSQIVNDFQKGDIAEGYSVSREKKESFPLTVTSAQKNPTAFYLCASSPDRPNTEAFFGQGTRLTVV.

This CDR3 is CASSIGQGAFF. CDR3 DNA sequence: TGTGCCAGTAGTATAGGGCAGGGGGCTTTCTTT. The chain couples TRBV19 to TRBJ1-1; D is possibly TRBD1 (6 bases). Looked up from germline, CDR1 is LNHDA and CDR2 is SQIVND (reference sequence). V was cut by 1 base and J by 11 bases, with 8 bases left in between. The CDR3 runs to 11 residues.

This clone was picked up a small number of times. V and J are TRBV3-1 (or the pseudogene TRBV3-2) and TRBJ2-3, with D uncertain. The CDR3 is made up of 12 amino acids. In germline, CDR1 is LGHDT, CDR2 YNNKEL (reference sequence). With 0 bases removed from V and 7 bases from J, the gap between germline ends came to 5 bases. The CDR3 spells CASSQDDNTQYF. CDR3 sequence (DNA): TGTGCCAGCAGCCAAGACGACAATACGCAGTATTTT.

In this sample, this clone turned up once. J is TRBJ2-5 and V is TRBV5-4; D possibly corresponds to TRBD2 (6 bases). Germline CDR1 SGHNT, CDR2 YYREEE (reference sequence). The ends were cut back, 4 bases at V and 4 bases at J, with 20 bases in the middle. The length of the CDR3 is 16 residues. The CDR3 coding sequence is TGTGCCAGCAGCGTAGGAGGGTCGAATAGGGGAGAGACCCAGTACTTC. Translation: CASSVGGSNRGETQYF. Full variable domain (missing parts from reference TRBV5-4 and TRBJ2-5): ETGVTQSPTHLIKTRGQQVTLRCSSQSGHNTVSWYQQALGQGPQFIFQYYREEENGRGNFPPRFSGLQFPNYSSELNVNALELDDSALYLCASSVGGSNRGETQYFGPGTRLLVL.

This clone showed up just a few times. The chain joins TRBV7-2 to TRBJ2-2; D gene unclear. This CDR3 contains 15 residues. Between the trimmed V and J ends, which lost 3 bases and 0 bases, there was a span of 8 bases. Germline V gene lookup returns CDR1 SGHTA and CDR2 FQGNSA. The CDR3 sequence is CASSLTPANTGELFF. The CDR3 region has the DNA TGTGCCAGCAGCTTGACACCTGCGAACACCGGGGAGCTGTTTTTT.

The rearrangement uses TRBV5-4 and TRBJ2-5; TRBD1 agrees at 7 bases. The CDR3 is made up of 14 amino acids. Germline CDR1 is SGHNT and CDR2 is YYREEE (reference sequence). Unmatched junction bases numbered 2, after V lost 0 bases and J lost 3 bases. CDR3 nucleotide sequence: TGTGCCAGCAGCTTGGATCAGGGGGAAGAGACCCAGTACTTC. This sequence encodes CASSLDQGEETQYF. Complete variable domain (other parts from reference TRBV5-4 and TRBJ2-5): ETGVTQSPTHLIKTRGQQVTLRCSSQSGHNTVSWYQQALGQGPQFIFQYYREEENGRGNFPPRFSGLQFPNYSSELNVNALELDDSALYLCASSLDQGEETQYFGPGTRLLVL.

V gene TRBV28 combines with J gene TRBJ1-5, with TRBD1 as a possible D gene (5 bases). V lost 8 bases, J lost 0 bases, and 8 bases lay in between. The CDR3 is 13 residues long. Germline values: CDR1 MDHEN, CDR2 SYDVKM. CDR3 protein: CASGANSNQPQHF. The CDR3 DNA reads TGTGCCAGCGGGGCAAATAGCAATCAGCCCCAGCATTTT.

The rearrangement links TRBV19 to TRBJ2-1; tentative D call: TRBD1 (6 bases). The V gene's germline CDR1 is LNHDA and CDR2 SQIVND (reference sequence). CDR3 length equals 13 residues. The ends were cut back, 9 bases at V and 3 bases at J, with 12 bases in the middle. Here the CDR3 DNA reads TGTGCCAGCTCGGACAGCATCTACAATGAGCAGTTCTTC. Translation gives CASSDSIYNEQFF.

The chain combines TRBV18 with TRBJ1-1; perhaps TRBD1 as D (6 bases). From germline, CDR1 is KGHSH and CDR2 LQKENI. The V end was cut by 3 bases, the J end by 5 bases, with 22 bases between. The CDR3 has 17 amino acids. The CDR3 DNA sequence: TGTGCCAGCTCACCGGGACACCGCGAAACCCCCCAGACTGAAGCTTTCTTT. Protein sequence: CASSPGHRETPQTEAFF.